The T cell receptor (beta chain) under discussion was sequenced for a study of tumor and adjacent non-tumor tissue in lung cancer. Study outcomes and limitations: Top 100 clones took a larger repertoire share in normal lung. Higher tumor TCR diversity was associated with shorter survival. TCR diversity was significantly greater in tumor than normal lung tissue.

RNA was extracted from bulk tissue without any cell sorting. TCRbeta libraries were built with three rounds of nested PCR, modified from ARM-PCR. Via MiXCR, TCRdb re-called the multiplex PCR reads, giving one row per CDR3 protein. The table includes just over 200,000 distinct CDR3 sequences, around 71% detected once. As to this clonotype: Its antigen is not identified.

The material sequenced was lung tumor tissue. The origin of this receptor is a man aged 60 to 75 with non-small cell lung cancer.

The CDR3 DNA follows: TGTGCCAGCAGCTCTGGGACAGGGGCGGACGCTGAAGCTTTCTTT. Amino acid sequence: CASSSGTGADAEAFF. This chain uses TRBV5-4 with TRBJ1-1; TRBD1 matches 10 bases. V was pared by 3 bases and J by 6 bases, with 8 bases of the junction left unmatched. Per the germline V gene, CDR1 is SGHNT and CDR2 is YYREEE (reference sequence). The CDR3 sequence is 15 residues long.